A single sample is the source of the 9 T cell receptor beta chains below, sequenced in a study of T cells after somatic rescue of genetic block. This table comes from immunoSEQ multiplex PCR, and its TCRdb copy is limited to in-frame clones, with some not included. The sample lists 65,000 to 70,000 clones, around 92% occurring once. The specimen was peripheral blood mononuclear cells (PBMCs). The source of these receptors is a man aged 35 to 55.

The V and J genes are TRBV5-6 and TRBJ1-2; D is ambiguous. Trimming removed 4 bases from V and 5 bases from J, with 15 bases in between. CDR1 and CDR2 from the germline V gene are SGHDT and YYEEEE. The CDR3 consists of 14 residues. The CDR3, as DNA: TGTGCCAGCAGCCCCATTGGTTCCGAATATGGCTACACCTTC. Translated, it gives CASSPIGSEYGYTF.

This rearrangement joins TRBV19 to TRBJ1-6; the D gene is possibly TRBD1 (6 bases). Looked up from germline, CDR1 is LNHDA and CDR2 is SQIVND (reference sequence). The CDR3 length is 12 residues. Trimming took 8 bases from V and 5 from J, leaving 7 bases between them. The CDR3 region has the DNA TGTGCCAGTGCAGGGGATAATTCACCCCTCCACTTT. As protein: CASAGDNSPLHF. Filled out from reference TRBV19 and TRBJ1-6, the complete variable domain reads DGGITQSPKYLFRKEGQNVTLSCEQNLNHDAMYWYRQDPGQGLRLIYYSQIVNDFQKGDIAEGYSVSREKKESFPLTVTSAQKNPTAFYLCASAGDNSPLHFGNGTRLTVT.

The chain combines TRBV5-4 with TRBJ2-7; 7 bases are a match to TRBD2. Germline CDR1 and CDR2: SGHNT and YYREEE (reference sequence). Trimming at V came to 4 bases and at J to 4 bases, leaving 11 bases not matched to a gene. This CDR3 is 15 amino acids long. CDR3: CASSPGGGKSYEQYF. CDR3 DNA: TGTGCCAGCAGCCCGGGAGGCGGGAAAAGTTACGAGCAGTACTTC.

A remark on this clone: The junction departs from germline at one end; a sequencing error may be responsible. The chain's CDR3 is CASAIRGRPETQYF. The CDR3 nucleotides read TGCGCAAGCGCTATCAGGGGGCGCCCCGAGACCCAGTACTTC. The chain employs TRBV27 and TRBJ2-5, with TRBD1 identical over 8 bases. Germline V gives CDR1 MNHEY, CDR2 SMNVEV (reference sequence). This CDR3 comprises 14 residues.

The V and J genes are TRBV25-1 and TRBJ2-7; 9 bases agree with TRBD1. CDR3 length: 15 residues. Looked up from germline, CDR1 is MGHDK and CDR2 is SYGVNS. The ends lost 0 bases at V and 3 bases at J; junction bases unmatched: 3. CDR3 nucleotides: TGTGCCAGCAGTGAATACCGGGACAGGGACTACGAGCAGTACTTC. Its protein is CASSEYRDRDYEQYF.

The V and J genes are TRBV19 and TRBJ1-6; D perhaps matches TRBD1 (5 bases). Germline V gene sequence: CDR1 LNHDA, CDR2 SQIVND (reference sequence). The CDR3 loop spans 15 amino acids. Trimming removed 1 base from V and 8 bases from J, with 12 bases in between. This CDR3 is CASSIVARGDSPLHF. As DNA, the CDR3 is TGTGCCAGTAGTATAGTGGCCCGGGGCGATTCACCCCTCCACTTT.

The chain has TRBV18 and TRBJ1-1; D is unresolved. CDR1 is KGHSH and CDR2 is LQKENI in the germline V gene. The V gene lost 1 base and the J gene lost 1 base, with 10 bases spanning the gap. The CDR3 is made up of 15 amino acids. The CDR3 region has the DNA TGTGCCAGCTCACCACGGGAGGTCCCGAACACTGAAGCTTTCTTT. Translation gives CASSPREVPNTEAFF.

The chain uses TRBV6-1 and TRBJ2-5; 8 bases fit TRBD1. V trimming: 7 bases; J trimming: 3 bases; junction bases outside the gene matches: 4. Germline V gene lookup returns CDR1 MNHNS and CDR2 SASEGT. The length of the CDR3 is 13 residues. Written as DNA, the CDR3 is TGTGCCAGCACTAAGACAGGGGAAGAGACCCAGTACTTC. This encodes CASTKTGEETQYF.

The chain uses TRBV5-1 and TRBJ1-4; tentative D call: TRBD1 (5 bases). This CDR3 spans 13 amino acids. Trimming removed 5 bases from V and 4 bases from J, with 9 bases in between. Germline CDR1 is SGHRS and CDR2 is YFSETQ. The CDR3 sequence: CASRTDLNEKLFF. The CDR3 DNA is TGCGCCAGCAGGACAGACCTTAATGAAAAACTGTTTTTT.